A single sample is the source of the 15 T cell receptor beta chains below, sequenced in a study of vaccination and CD4 T cells after COVID-19. Treatment denoted: approximately 9-day PBMC culture with coronavirus spike peptide pools or control peptides (ViraFEST assay). With the Oncomine TCR Beta short-read assay, DNA from cultured CD4+ T cells was sequenced. TCRdb itself ran the PCR reads through MiXCR, one entry per CDR3 protein. The table has roughly 9,800 distinct CDR3 sequences, approximately 59% seen once. No cognate antigen is known for these TCRs. The source material was CD4+ T cells from blood, cultured in vitro. Every receptor here comes from a human donor who had recovered from COVID-19.

The chain is built from TRBV5-1 and TRBJ1-6; D unresolved. Trimming removed 0 bases from V and 7 bases from J, with 8 bases in between. CDR1 SGHRS and CDR2 YFSETQ come from the germline V gene. The CDR3 has 14 residues. CDR3 in amino acids: CASSLEGWNSPLHF. In DNA, the CDR3 is TGCGCCAGCAGCTTGGAGGGTTGGAATTCACCCCTCCACTTT.

The J gene is TRBJ2-1, the V gene TRBV20-1, with a weak D call TRBD2 (6 bases). Trimming cost V 6 bases and J 8 bases, with 14 bases left between them. Germline-derived CDR1 and CDR2 are DFQATT and SNEGSKA (reference sequence). The CDR3 sequence is 12 residues long. The CDR3 sequence: CSATGRTHEQFF. CDR3 DNA sequence: TGCAGTGCGACCGGGAGAACCCATGAGCAGTTCTTC.

The chain uses TRBV4-2 and TRBJ2-3, with 11 bases lining up with TRBD2. Germline trimming cut 3 bases from V and 4 bases from J; bases unmatched to any gene: 9. Germline V gene data show CDR1 as LGHNA and CDR2 as YNFKEQ. The CDR3 loop spans 17 amino acids. CDR3 sequence (DNA): TGTGCCAGCAGCCAGGACCCCACTAGCGGGAGAGCAGATACGCAGTATTTT. This translates into CASSQDPTSGRADTQYF.

This clonotype has only a few counts. The CDR3 sequence is CASQDRGLSNQPQHF. The CDR3 bases are TGTGCCAGTCAGGACAGGGGGCTTAGCAATCAGCCCCAGCATTTT. V gene TRBV27 combines with J gene TRBJ1-5, with TRBD1 identical over 11 bases. This CDR3 contains 15 residues. Looked up from germline, CDR1 is MNHEY and CDR2 is SMNVEV (reference sequence). Trimming at V came to 9 bases and at J to 0 bases, leaving 4 bases not matched to a gene.

The chain combines TRBV5-1 with TRBJ1-1; D is unclear. This CDR3 has 13 amino acids. V was trimmed by 4 bases and J by 3 bases, leaving 10 bases between them. From germline, CDR1 is SGHRS and CDR2 YFSETQ. The CDR3: CASSPGVDTEAFF. The DNA of the CDR3 is TGCGCCAGCAGCCCCGGGGTAGACACTGAAGCTTTCTTT.

This clonotype came up once. The chain joins TRBV7-9 to TRBJ2-7; TRBD1 aligns across 9 bases. The junction had 6 bases not matched to a gene; V was cut back by 0 bases and J by 3 bases. The germline V gene has CDR1 SEHNR and CDR2 FQNEAQ (reference sequence). This CDR3 contains 16 residues. The CDR3 loop is CASSLATGQGLYEQYF. In nucleotides, the CDR3 is TGTGCCAGCAGCTTAGCCACGGGACAGGGACTCTACGAGCAGTACTTC.

The chain couples TRBV15 to TRBJ2-3; D is possibly TRBD1 (6 bases). The CDR3 is made up of 14 amino acids. V dropped 8 bases and J dropped 2 bases, with 14 bases sitting between them. CDR1 and CDR2 (germline): LNHNV, YYDKDF (reference sequence). CDR3 residues: CATSQGTPTDTQYF. The CDR3 coding sequence is TGTGCCACCTCGCAGGGGACCCCCACAGATACGCAGTATTTT.

The chain carries TRBV11-2 and TRBJ2-2; D unresolved. V shed 10 bases and J shed 1 base, with 13 bases lying between them. CDR1 and CDR2 from the germline V gene are SGHAT and FQNNGV. CDR3 length: 14 residues. The CDR3 sequence is CATRRYQNTGELFF. The DNA for the CDR3 is TGTGCCACCCGCCGCTACCAGAACACCGGGGAGCTGTTTTTT.

This clonotype is a singleton in its sample. The junction differs from germline at one of its ends, possibly a read error. V usage is TRBV12-3 or TRBV12-4 and J usage is TRBJ1-1; TRBD1 is a possible D gene (6 bases). This CDR3 has 14 amino acids. CDR3 sequence: CASSPPFGGPEALF. CDR3 DNA: TGTGCCAGCAGCCCCCCTTTCGGGGGGCCTGAAGCTCTCTTT.

This chain connects TRBV19 to TRBJ2-2; the D gene is possibly TRBD2 (6 bases). This CDR3 has 17 amino acids. From germline, CDR1 is LNHDA and CDR2 SQIVND (reference sequence). Trimming left V 6 bases short and J 4 bases short, with 21 bases between. Here the CDR3 reads CASSLISGTGVTGELFF. The CDR3 DNA reads as TGTGCCAGTAGCCTAATATCCGGGACGGGAGTCACCGGGGAGCTGTTTTTT.

The chain carries TRBV25-1 and TRBJ2-1; a weak D match, TRBD2 (6 bases). CDR1 is MGHDK, CDR2 SYGVNS, per germline. The CDR3 totals 12 residues. Trimming removed 7 bases at V and 12 bases at J, with 16 bases between. This CDR3 is CASTVGEEAQFF. CDR3 nucleotide sequence: TGTGCCAGCACGGTGGGGGAGGAGGCGCAGTTCTTC.

The V and J genes are TRBV24-1 and TRBJ2-7, with D possibly being TRBD1 or TRBD2 (5 bases each). V shed 5 bases and J shed 0 bases, with 19 bases lying between them. The CDR3 runs 17 residues. The V gene's germline CDR1 is KGHDR and CDR2 SFDVKD. The CDR3 DNA reads TGTGCCACCAGTGTTTTCAGGCAGGGACCTCTCTCCTACGAGCAGTACTTC. This codes for CATSVFRQGPLSYEQYF.

The chain uses TRBV12-3 or TRBV12-4 and TRBJ1-2, with TRBD1 identical over 8 bases. The CDR3 runs to 13 residues. With 6 bases clipped from V and 6 bases from J, the junction kept 6 bases outside the gene matches. Here the CDR3 reads CASSRPTGDGYTF. The CDR3 region has the DNA TGTGCCAGCAGCCGCCCGACAGGGGATGGCTACACCTTC.

This clonotype was seen only a few times. J is TRBJ2-7 and V is TRBV7-8; D is perhaps TRBD1 or TRBD2 (5 bases each). The V gene's germline CDR1 is SGHVS and CDR2 FQNEAQ. The CDR3 has 15 amino acids. Trimming took 5 bases from V and 6 from J, leaving 20 bases between them. The chain's CDR3 is CASSNSGTDMGEQYF. Written as DNA, the CDR3 is TGTGCCAGCAGCAACTCCGGGACGGATATGGGCGAGCAGTACTTC.

This clonotype was counted once. The rearrangement joins TRBV6-2 or TRBV6-3 to TRBJ1-2; D call uncertain. Per germline, CDR1 MNHEY and CDR2 SVGEGT. The length of the CDR3 is 13 residues. Trimming pared 3 bases from V and 5 bases from J, leaving 10 bases between. CDR3: CASSYEPWYGYTF. CDR3 sequence (DNA): TGTGCCAGCAGTTATGAGCCTTGGTATGGCTACACCTTC.